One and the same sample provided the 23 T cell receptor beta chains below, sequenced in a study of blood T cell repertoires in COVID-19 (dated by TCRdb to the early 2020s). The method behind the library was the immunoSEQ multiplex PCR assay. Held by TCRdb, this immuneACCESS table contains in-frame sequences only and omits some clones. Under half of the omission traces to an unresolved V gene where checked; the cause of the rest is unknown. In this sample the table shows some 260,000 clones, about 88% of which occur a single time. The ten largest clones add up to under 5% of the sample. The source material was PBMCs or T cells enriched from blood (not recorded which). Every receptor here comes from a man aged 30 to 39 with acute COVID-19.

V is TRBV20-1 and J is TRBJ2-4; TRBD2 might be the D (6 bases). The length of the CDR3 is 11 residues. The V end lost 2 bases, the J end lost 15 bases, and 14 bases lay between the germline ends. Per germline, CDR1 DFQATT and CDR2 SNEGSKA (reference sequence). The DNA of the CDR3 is TGCAGTGCTAGACGGCGGGAAGTAGGGTACTTC. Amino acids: CSARRREVGYF.

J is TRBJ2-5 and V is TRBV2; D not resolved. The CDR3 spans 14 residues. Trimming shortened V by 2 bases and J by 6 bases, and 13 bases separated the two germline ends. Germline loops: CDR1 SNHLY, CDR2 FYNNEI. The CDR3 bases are TGTGCCAGCAGTGAACAAACAGATTTAAAGACCCAGTACTTC. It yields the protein CASSEQTDLKTQYF.

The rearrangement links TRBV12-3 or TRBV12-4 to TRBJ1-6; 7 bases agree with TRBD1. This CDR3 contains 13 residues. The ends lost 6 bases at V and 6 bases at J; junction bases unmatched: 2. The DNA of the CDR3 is TGTGCCAGCAGGACAGGGTTTAATTCACCCCTCCACTTT. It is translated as CASRTGFNSPLHF.

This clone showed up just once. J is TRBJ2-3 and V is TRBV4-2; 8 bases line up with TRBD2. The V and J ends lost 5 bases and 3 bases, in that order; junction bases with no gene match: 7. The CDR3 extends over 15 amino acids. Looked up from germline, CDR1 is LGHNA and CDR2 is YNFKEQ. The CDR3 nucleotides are TGTGCCAGCAGCTCCCGGGGGGGCGAAACAGATACGCAGTATTTT. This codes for CASSSRGGETDTQYF.

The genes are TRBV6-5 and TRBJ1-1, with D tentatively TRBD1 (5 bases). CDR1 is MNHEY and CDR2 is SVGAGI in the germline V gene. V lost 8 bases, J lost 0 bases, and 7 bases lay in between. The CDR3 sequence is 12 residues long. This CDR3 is CASLQVNTEAFF. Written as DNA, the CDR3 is TGTGCCAGCCTACAGGTGAACACTGAAGCTTTCTTT.

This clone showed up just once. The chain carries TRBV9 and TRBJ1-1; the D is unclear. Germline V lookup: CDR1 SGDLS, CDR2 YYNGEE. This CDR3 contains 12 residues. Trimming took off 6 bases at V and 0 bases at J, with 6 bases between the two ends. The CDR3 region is CASTPVNTEAFF. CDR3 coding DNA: TGTGCCAGCACCCCGGTGAACACTGAAGCTTTCTTT.

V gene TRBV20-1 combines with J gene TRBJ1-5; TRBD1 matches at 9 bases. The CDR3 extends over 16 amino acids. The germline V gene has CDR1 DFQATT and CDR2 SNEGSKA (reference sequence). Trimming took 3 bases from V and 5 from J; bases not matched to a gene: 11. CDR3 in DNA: TGCAGTGCTAGTGACGTCAGACAGGGGGTGGATCAGCCCCAGCATTTT. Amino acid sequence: CSASDVRQGVDQPQHF.

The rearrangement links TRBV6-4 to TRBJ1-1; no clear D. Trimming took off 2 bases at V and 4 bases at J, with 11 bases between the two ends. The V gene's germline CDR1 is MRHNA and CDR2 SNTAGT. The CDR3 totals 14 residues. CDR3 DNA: TGTGCCAGCAGTGACGGGGTTGAGGGCACTGAAGCTTTCTTT. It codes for CASSDGVEGTEAFF.

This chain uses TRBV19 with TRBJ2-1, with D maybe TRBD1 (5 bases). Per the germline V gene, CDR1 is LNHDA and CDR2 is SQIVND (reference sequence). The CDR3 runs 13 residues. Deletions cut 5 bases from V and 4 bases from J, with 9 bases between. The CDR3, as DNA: TGTGCCAGTAGTCGATCAGGGTACAATGAGCAGTTCTTC. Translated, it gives CASSRSGYNEQFF.

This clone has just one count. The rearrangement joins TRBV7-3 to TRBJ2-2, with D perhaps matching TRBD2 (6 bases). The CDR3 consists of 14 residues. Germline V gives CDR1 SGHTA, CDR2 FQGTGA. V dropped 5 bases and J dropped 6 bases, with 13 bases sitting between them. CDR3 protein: CASSRNPGAGELFF. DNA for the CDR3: TGTGCCAGCAGCCGTAACCCGGGAGCCGGGGAGCTGTTTTTT. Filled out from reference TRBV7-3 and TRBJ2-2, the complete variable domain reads GAGVSQTPSNKVTEKGKYVELRCDPISGHTALYWYRQSLGQGPEFLIYFQGTGAADDSGLPNDRFFAVRPEGSVSTLKIQRTERGDSAVYLCASSRNPGAGELFFGEGSRLTVL.

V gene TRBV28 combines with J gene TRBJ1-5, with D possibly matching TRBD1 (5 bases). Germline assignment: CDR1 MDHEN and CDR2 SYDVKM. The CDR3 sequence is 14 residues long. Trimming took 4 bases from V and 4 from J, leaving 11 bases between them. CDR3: CASSSGGINQPQHF. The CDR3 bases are TGTGCCAGCAGTTCCGGGGGTATTAATCAGCCCCAGCATTTT.

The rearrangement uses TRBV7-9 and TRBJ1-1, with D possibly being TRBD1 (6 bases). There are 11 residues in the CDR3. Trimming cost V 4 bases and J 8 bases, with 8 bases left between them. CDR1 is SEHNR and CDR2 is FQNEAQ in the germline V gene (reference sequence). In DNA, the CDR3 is TGTGCCAGCAGCTCGCAGGGGGAAGCTTTCTTT. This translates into CASSSQGEAFF.

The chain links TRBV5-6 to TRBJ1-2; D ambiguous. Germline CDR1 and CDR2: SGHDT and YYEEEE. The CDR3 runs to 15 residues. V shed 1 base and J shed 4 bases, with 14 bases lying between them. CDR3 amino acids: CASSLRGGEVYGYTF. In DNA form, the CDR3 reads TGTGCCAGCAGCTTGCGAGGCGGAGAAGTCTATGGCTACACCTTC.

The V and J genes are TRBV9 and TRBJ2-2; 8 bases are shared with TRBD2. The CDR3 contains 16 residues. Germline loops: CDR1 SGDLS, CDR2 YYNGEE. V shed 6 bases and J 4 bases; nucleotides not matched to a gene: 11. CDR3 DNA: TGTGCCAGCACCATGGGGTGGGGACTAGGCACCGGGGAGCTGTTTTTT. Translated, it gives CASTMGWGLGTGELFF.

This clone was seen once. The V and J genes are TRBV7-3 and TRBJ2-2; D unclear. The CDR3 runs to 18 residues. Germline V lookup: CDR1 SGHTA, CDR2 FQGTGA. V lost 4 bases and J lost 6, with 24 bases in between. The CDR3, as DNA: TGTGCCAGCAGCTCCCCCCCCATGGGCTCCTCGGTGGCCGGGGAGCTGTTTTTT. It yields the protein CASSSPPMGSSVAGELFF.

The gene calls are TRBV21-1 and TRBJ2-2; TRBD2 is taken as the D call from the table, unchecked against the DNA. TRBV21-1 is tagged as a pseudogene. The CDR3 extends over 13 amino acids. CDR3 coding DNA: TGTGCCAGCCAGCGGGGGAACACCGGGGAGCTGTTTTTT. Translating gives CASQRGNTGELFF.

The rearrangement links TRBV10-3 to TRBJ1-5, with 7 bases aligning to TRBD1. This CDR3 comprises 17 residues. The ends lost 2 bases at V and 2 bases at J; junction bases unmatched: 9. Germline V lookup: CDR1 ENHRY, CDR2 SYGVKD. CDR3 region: CAISEPTRQGGNQPQHF. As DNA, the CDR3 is TGTGCCATCAGTGAGCCAACCAGACAGGGAGGCAATCAGCCCCAGCATTTT.

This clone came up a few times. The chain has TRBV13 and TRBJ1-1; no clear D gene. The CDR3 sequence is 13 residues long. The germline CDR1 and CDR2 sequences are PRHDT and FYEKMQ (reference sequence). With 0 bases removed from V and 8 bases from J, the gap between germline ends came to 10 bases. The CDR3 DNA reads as TGTGCCAGCAGCTTAGGGGCCCGGGGAGAAGCTTTCTTT. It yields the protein CASSLGARGEAFF.

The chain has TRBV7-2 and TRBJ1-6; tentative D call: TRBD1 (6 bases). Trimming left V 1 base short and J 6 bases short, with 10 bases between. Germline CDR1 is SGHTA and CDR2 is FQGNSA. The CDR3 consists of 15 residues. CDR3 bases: TGTGCCAGCAGCTTAGGGGGGCAGATTAATTCACCCCTCCACTTT. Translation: CASSLGGQINSPLHF.

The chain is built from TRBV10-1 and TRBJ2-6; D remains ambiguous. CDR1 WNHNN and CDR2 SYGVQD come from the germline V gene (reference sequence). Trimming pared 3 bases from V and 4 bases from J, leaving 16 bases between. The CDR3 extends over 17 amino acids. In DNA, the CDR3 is TGCGCCAGCAGTGACCACGCAAACCCCAGGGGGGCCAACGTCCTGACTTTC. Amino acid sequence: CASSDHANPRGANVLTF.

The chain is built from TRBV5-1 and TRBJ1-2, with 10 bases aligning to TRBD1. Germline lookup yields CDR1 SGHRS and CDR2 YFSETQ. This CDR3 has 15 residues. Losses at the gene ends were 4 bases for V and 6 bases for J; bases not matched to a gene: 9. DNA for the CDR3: TGCGCCAGCAGCAGAGCCGGGACAGGGGCAGATGGCTACACCTTC. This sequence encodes CASSRAGTGADGYTF. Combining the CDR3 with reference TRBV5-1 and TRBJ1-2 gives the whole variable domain KAGVTQTPRYLIKTRGQQVTLSCSPISGHRSVSWYQQTPGQGLQFLFEYFSETQRNKGNFPGRFSGRQFSNSRSEMNVSTLELGDSALYLCASSRAGTGADGYTFGSGTRLTVV.

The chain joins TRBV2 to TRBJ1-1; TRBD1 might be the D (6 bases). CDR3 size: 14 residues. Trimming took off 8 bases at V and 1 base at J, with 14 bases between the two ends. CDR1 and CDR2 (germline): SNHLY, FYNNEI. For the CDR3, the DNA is TGTGCCAGCGGGCGACAGGCCTCGAACACTGAAGCTTTCTTT. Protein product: CASGRQASNTEAFF.

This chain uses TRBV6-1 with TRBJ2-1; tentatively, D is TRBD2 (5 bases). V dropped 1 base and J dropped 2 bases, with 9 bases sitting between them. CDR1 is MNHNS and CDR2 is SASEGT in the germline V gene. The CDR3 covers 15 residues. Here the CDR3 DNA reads TGTGCCAGCAGTGAAGATTGGAGGCCCTACAATGAGCAGTTCTTC. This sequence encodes CASSEDWRPYNEQFF.